Below, one T cell receptor beta chain is given with its context. V lost 4 bases to trimming and J lost 7 bases, with 18 bases between them. The CDR3 loop spans 14 amino acids. Germline CDR1 reads SGHRS; CDR2 reads YFSETQ. This sample was included in a study of technical replicates of blood from a handful of donors. TCRdb's table, derived via immunoSEQ multiplex PCR, lists solely in-frame clones and lacks some. The profile shows about 66,000 clones, about 90% of them singletons. The sequence came from a human donor in good health. Sequencing used T cells isolated from PBMCs. This sequence joins TRBV5-1 and TRBJ2-7; no definite D call. CDR3 DNA sequence: TGCGCCAGCAGCCCCACCTCGGCAGCTAGGGAGCAGTACTTC. This encodes CASSPTSAAREQYF.